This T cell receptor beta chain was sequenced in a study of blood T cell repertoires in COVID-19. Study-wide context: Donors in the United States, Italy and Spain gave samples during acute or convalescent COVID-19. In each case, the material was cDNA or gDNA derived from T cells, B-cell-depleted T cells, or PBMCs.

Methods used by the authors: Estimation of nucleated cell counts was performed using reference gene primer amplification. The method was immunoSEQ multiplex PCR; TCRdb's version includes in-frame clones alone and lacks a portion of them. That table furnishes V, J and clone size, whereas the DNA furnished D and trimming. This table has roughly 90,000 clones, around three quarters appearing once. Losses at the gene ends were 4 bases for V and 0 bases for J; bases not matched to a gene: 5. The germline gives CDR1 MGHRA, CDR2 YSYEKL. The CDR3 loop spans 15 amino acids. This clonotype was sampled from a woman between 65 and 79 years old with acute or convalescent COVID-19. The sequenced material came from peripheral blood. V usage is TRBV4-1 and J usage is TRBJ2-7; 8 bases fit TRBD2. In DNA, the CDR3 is TGCGCCAGCAGCCTCCTACGGGGGGGCTCCTACGAGCAGTACTTC. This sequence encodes CASSLLRGGSYEQYF.